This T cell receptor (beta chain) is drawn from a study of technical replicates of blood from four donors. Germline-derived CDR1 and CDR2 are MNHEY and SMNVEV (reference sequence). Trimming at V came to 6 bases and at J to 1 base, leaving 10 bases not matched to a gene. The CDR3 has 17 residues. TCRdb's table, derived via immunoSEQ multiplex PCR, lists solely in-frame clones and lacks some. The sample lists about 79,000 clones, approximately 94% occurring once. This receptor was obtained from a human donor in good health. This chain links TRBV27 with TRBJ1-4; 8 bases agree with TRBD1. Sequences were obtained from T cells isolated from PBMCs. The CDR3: CASSNVRDRLTNEKLFF. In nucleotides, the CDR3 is TGTGCCAGCAGCAATGTCCGGGACAGGCTAACTAATGAAAAACTGTTTTTT.